The clone carrying this T cell receptor (beta chain) was counted many times. These data come from a study of radiation and T cells in renal cell carcinoma. Whole-study context: Nephrectomy followed 15 Gy stereotactic body radiation by 4 weeks.

Profiling relied on immunoSEQ multiplex PCR, and the TCRdb table lists in-frame clones only, not all of them. Of about 58,000 clones listed, roughly 79% are singletons. Indicated time point: blood 2 weeks post-SBRT. Treatment specified: 15 Gy SBRT to primary tumor, nephrectomy 4 weeks later. Radiation-treated patients gave blood at baseline, week 2 and week 4. The tumor was a clear cell renal cell carcinoma. This clonotype originated in a man aged 60-69 years with renal cell carcinoma. Specimen: blood, collected from a patient whose treatment included radiotherapy and nephrectomy.

The CDR3 sequence is CASSGAQQPQHF. For the CDR3, the DNA is TGTGCCAGCAGCGGGGCCCAACAGCCCCAGCATTTT. This chain connects TRBV6-6 to TRBJ1-5; tentatively, D is TRBD1 (5 bases). V shed 6 bases and J shed 7 bases, with 10 bases lying between them. The V gene's germline CDR1 is MNHNY and CDR2 SVGAGI (reference sequence). The CDR3 is 12 residues long.